This TCR beta chain was documented in a study of molecular identifiers for immune sequencing clone quantification. The germline V gene has CDR1 DFQATT and CDR2 SNEGSKA (reference sequence). The CDR3 has 15 amino acids. The V end was cut by 5 bases, the J end by 0 bases, with 14 bases between. This clonotype was recorded at least ten times. MiXCR, run by TCRdb on the PCR reads, gives a single entry per CDR3 protein. The sample yields more than 85,000 distinct CDR3 sequences, about 35% seen once. The sequencing sample was made of naive CD8+ T cells from blood, with Jurkat cell RNA spiked in. Noted subset: FACS-sorted CD8+CD4-CCR7+CD45RA+ naive T cells. The TCR sequence derives from a human donor in good health. Some libraries in this study had Jurkat cell RNA spiked in. The V call is TRBV20-1, the J call TRBJ1-5, with D perhaps matching TRBD1 (5 bases). CDR3 in amino acids: CSARDSYYSNQPQHF. The CDR3 region has the DNA TGCAGTGCTCGCGACAGCTACTATAGCAATCAGCCCCAGCATTTT.